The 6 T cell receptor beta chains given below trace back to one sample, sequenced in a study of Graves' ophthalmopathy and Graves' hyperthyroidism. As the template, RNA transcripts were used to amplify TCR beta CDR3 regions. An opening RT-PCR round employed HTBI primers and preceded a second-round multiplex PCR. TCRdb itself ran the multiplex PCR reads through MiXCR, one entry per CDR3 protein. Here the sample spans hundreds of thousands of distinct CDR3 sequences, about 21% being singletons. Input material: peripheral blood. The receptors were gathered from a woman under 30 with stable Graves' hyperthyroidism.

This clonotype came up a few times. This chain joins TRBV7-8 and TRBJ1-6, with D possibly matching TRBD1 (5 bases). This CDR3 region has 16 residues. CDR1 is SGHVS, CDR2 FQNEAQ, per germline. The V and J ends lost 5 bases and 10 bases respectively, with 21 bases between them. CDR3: CASSPRGSRVGSPLHF. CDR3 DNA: TGTGCCAGCAGCCCAAGAGGATCCAGGGTCGGGTCACCCCTCCACTTT.

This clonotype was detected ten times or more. CDR3 bases: TGTGCCTGGAGTAGAGAGGGACAGGGCTACACCTTC. Its protein product is CAWSREGQGYTF. The J gene is TRBJ1-2, the V gene TRBV30; 7 bases match TRBD1. This CDR3 comprises 12 residues. V was pared by 2 bases and J by 8 bases, with 5 bases of the junction left unmatched. CDR1 and CDR2 from the germline V gene are GTSNPN and SVGIG (reference sequence).

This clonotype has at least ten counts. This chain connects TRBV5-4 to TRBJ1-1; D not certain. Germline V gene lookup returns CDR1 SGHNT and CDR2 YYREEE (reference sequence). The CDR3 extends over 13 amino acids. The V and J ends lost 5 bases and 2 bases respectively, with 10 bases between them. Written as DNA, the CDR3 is TGTGCCAGCAGATCCGGGTCCAACACTGAAGCTTTCTTT. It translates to CASRSGSNTEAFF.

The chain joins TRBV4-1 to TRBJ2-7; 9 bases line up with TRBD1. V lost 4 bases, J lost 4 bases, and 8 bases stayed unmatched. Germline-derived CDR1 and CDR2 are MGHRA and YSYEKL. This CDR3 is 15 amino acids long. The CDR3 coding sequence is TGCGCCAGCAGCCCTATGAGACAGGGGGGTTACGAGCAGTACTTC. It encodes CASSPMRQGGYEQYF.

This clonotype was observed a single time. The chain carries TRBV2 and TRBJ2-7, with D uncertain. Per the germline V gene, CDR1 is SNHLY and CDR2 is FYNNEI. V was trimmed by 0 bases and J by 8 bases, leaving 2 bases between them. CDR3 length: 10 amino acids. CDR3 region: CASSEAKQYF. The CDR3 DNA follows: TGTGCCAGCAGTGAAGCAAAGCAGTACTTC.

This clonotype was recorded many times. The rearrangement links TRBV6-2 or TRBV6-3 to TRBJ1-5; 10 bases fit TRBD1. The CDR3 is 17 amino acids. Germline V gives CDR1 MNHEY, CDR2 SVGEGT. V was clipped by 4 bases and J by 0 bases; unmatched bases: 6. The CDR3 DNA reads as TGTGCCAGCAGTTTGACAGGGGGCCCATATAGCAATCAGCCCCAGCATTTT. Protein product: CASSLTGGPYSNQPQHF.